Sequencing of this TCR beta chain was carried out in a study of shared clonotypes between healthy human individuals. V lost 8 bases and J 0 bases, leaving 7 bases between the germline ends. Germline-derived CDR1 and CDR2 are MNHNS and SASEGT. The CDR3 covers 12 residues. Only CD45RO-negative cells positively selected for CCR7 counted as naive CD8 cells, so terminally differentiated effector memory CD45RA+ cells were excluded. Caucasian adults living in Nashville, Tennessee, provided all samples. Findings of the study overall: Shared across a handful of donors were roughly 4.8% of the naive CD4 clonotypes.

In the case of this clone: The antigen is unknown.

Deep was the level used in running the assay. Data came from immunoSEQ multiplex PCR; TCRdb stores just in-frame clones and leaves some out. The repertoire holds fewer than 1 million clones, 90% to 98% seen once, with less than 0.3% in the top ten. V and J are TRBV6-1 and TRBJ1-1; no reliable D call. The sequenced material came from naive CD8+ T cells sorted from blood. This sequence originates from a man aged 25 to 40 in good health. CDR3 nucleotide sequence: TGTGCCAGCGGGTGGGTGAACACTGAAGCTTTCTTT. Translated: CASGWVNTEAFF.